A selection of T cell receptor beta chains follows, all from one sample in a study of T cell responses to AZD1222 COVID-19 vaccine. Some clones are missing from TCRdb's copy, which holds only in-frame ones; the method was immunoSEQ multiplex PCR. The data contain some 180,000 clones, approximately 91% of them seen just once; the ten biggest clones take up around 1.6%. The starting material was peripheral blood, obtained 28 days after the second AZD1222 dose. The origin of the receptors is an adult who received the AZD1222 COVID-19 vaccine. Each CDR3 is given with its conserved first and last residue. Fields, in order: V gene, clone size, J gene, D gene, CDR3 DNA, CDR3 protein. D genes are given only for firm matches. The size entry is marked missing in some rows and otherwise reads once, few, many or a size class.

V gene: TRBV10-1; clone size: .; J gene: TRBJ1-3; D gene: TRBD1; CDR3 DNA: TGCGCCAGCACCGCGGGTACAGGGGGAAGAAACACCATATATTTT; CDR3 protein: CASTAGTGGRNTIYF
V gene: TRBV28; clone size: .; J gene: TRBJ2-1; D gene: TRBD2; CDR3 DNA: TGTGCCAGCAGTTTGGCCACTAGCGGGGTGCTCGGTGAGCAGTTCTTC; CDR3 protein: CASSLATSGVLGEQFF
V gene: TRBV27; clone size: few; J gene: TRBJ1-2; D gene: .; CDR3 DNA: TGTGCCAGCAGTTTACGGGGGGCACTGGATGGCTACACCTTC; CDR3 protein: CASSLRGALDGYTF
V gene: TRBV18; clone size: .; J gene: TRBJ1-4; D gene: .; CDR3 DNA: TGTGCCAGCTCACCGGGTAGTAATGAAAAACTGTTTTTT; CDR3 protein: CASSPGSNEKLFF
V gene: TRBV6-5; clone size: .; J gene: TRBJ2-7; D gene: .; CDR3 DNA: TGTGCCAGCAGTCTCGGGAGTTCCTACGAGCAGTACTTC; CDR3 protein: CASSLGSSYEQYF
V gene: TRBV5-1; clone size: .; J gene: TRBJ2-7; D gene: TRBD1; CDR3 DNA: TGCGCCAGCAGCCCGATACAGGGGGCGAGGGAGCAGTACTTC; CDR3 protein: CASSPIQGAREQYF
V gene: TRBV6-5; clone size: .; J gene: TRBJ1-2; D gene: .; CDR3 DNA: TGTGCCAGCAGTTACACAGACAGTTCTAACTATGGCTACACCTTC; CDR3 protein: CASSYTDSSNYGYTF
V gene: TRBV7-9; clone size: .; J gene: TRBJ2-7; D gene: .; CDR3 DNA: TGTGCCAGCAGCGAAGGCGACGAGCAGTACTTC; CDR3 protein: CASSEGDEQYF
V gene: TRBV7-2; clone size: .; J gene: TRBJ1-4; D gene: .; CDR3 DNA: TGTGCCAGCAGCTTAGTTCCAGTAGGGGGAGAAAAACTGTTTTTT; CDR3 protein: CASSLVPVGGEKLFF
V gene: TRBV9; clone size: once; J gene: TRBJ1-4; D gene: .; CDR3 DNA: TGTGCCAGCAGCGTAGGGGGAGGAATTGCAACTAATGAAAAACTGTTTTTT; CDR3 protein: CASSVGGGIATNEKLFF
V gene: TRBV27; clone size: .; J gene: TRBJ2-1; D gene: TRBD2; CDR3 DNA: TGTGCCAGCAGTCCCCGGACTAGCGGGGCCGAGCAGTTCTTC; CDR3 protein: CASSPRTSGAEQFF
V gene: TRBV5-6; clone size: .; J gene: TRBJ2-7; D gene: TRBD1; CDR3 DNA: TGTGCCAGCAGCTTGAACAGGGGGATCAGCGAGCAGTACTTC; CDR3 protein: CASSLNRGISEQYF
V gene: TRBV7-2; clone size: .; J gene: TRBJ2-1; D gene: TRBD2; CDR3 DNA: TGTGCCAGCAGCCCTGGACTAGCGGGCAGCGATGAGCAGTTCTTC; CDR3 protein: CASSPGLAGSDEQFF
V gene: TRBV5-1; clone size: once; J gene: TRBJ2-1; D gene: TRBD2; CDR3 DNA: TGCGCCAGCCGGCTAGCGGGAGGGGATGAGCAGTTCTTC; CDR3 protein: CASRLAGGDEQFF
V gene: TRBV4-1; clone size: .; J gene: TRBJ1-5; D gene: .; CDR3 DNA: TGCGCCAGCAGCCAAGATCATGACCGAAATCAGCCCCAGCATTTT; CDR3 protein: CASSQDHDRNQPQHF
V gene: TRBV5-1; clone size: .; J gene: TRBJ2-3; D gene: .; CDR3 DNA: TGCGCCAGCAGCTTGGGAGGCCCCATTAAGGGCCGGAGCACAGATACGCAGTATTTT; CDR3 protein: CASSLGGPIKGRSTDTQYF
V gene: TRBV4-2; clone size: .; J gene: TRBJ2-4; D gene: .; CDR3 DNA: TGTGCCAGCAGCCAACCGGGGCTAGCCAAAAACATTCAGTACTTC; CDR3 protein: CASSQPGLAKNIQYF
V gene: TRBV19; clone size: .; J gene: TRBJ1-2; D gene: .; CDR3 DNA: TGTGCCAGTGGGGGGAGGGCTGGTGGCTACACCTTC; CDR3 protein: CASGGRAGGYTF
V gene: TRBV7-9; clone size: .; J gene: TRBJ2-1; D gene: TRBD2; CDR3 DNA: TGTGCCAGCAGCTTACGGACTAGCGGGCACTACAATGAGCAGTTCTTC; CDR3 protein: CASSLRTSGHYNEQFF
V gene: TRBV7-9; clone size: .; J gene: TRBJ1-1; D gene: .; CDR3 DNA: TGTGCCAGCAGCTTAGTCGGGACATCGAACACTGAAGCTTTCTTT; CDR3 protein: CASSLVGTSNTEAFF
V gene: TRBV6-2/TRBV6-3; clone size: .; J gene: TRBJ2-7; D gene: .; CDR3 DNA: TGTGCCAGCAGTTACCGCGACACCCGCTACGAGCAGTACTTC; CDR3 protein: CASSYRDTRYEQYF
V gene: TRBV6-5; clone size: .; J gene: TRBJ1-2; D gene: .; CDR3 DNA: TGTGCCAGCAGTTACTCGAGGGTCTCCTCCTATGGCTACACCTTC; CDR3 protein: CASSYSRVSSYGYTF
V gene: TRBV3-1/TRBV3-2; clone size: once; J gene: TRBJ2-3; D gene: .; CDR3 DNA: TGTGCCAGCAGCCACCCTGGGACACCGAGCACAGATACGCAGTATTTT; CDR3 protein: CASSHPGTPSTDTQYF
V gene: TRBV7-9; clone size: .; J gene: TRBJ2-6; D gene: TRBD1; CDR3 DNA: TGTGCCAGCAGCTCTCAGGGACAGGGATACTCTGGGGCCAACGTCCTGACTTTC; CDR3 protein: CASSSQGQGYSGANVLTF
V gene: TRBV4-1; clone size: .; J gene: TRBJ1-2; D gene: TRBD1; CDR3 DNA: TGCGCCAGTAGCCAAGACCAAAACAGGGGTGGCTACACCTTC; CDR3 protein: CASSQDQNRGGYTF
V gene: TRBV18; clone size: .; J gene: TRBJ2-2; D gene: .; CDR3 DNA: TGTGCCAGCTCACCACTTAGGGGGGGCTTCGCGAACACCGGGGAGCTGTTTTTT; CDR3 protein: CASSPLRGGFANTGELFF
V gene: TRBV11-1; clone size: .; J gene: TRBJ1-2; D gene: .; CDR3 DNA: TGTGCCAGCAGCTCAAGTCACTATGGCTACACCTTC; CDR3 protein: CASSSSHYGYTF
V gene: TRBV2; clone size: .; J gene: TRBJ1-2; D gene: .; CDR3 DNA: TGTGCCAGCAGCCGACAGCCTACTGATGGCTACACCTTC; CDR3 protein: CASSRQPTDGYTF
V gene: TRBV30; clone size: .; J gene: TRBJ1-6; D gene: .; CDR3 DNA: TGTGCCTGGAGTGTAAGGGGAGTGGGGTCACCCCTCCACTTT; CDR3 protein: CAWSVRGVGSPLHF
V gene: TRBV11-2; clone size: .; J gene: TRBJ1-2; D gene: .; CDR3 DNA: TGTGCCAGCAGCTTCAACCCACAGGGAAACGGCTACACCTTC; CDR3 protein: CASSFNPQGNGYTF
V gene: TRBV18; clone size: .; J gene: TRBJ1-1; D gene: TRBD1; CDR3 DNA: TGTGCCAGCTCACCACTTGTGACGGGACAGGGCAGCACTGAAGCTTTCTTT; CDR3 protein: CASSPLVTGQGSTEAFF
V gene: TRBV25-1; clone size: .; J gene: TRBJ1-2; D gene: TRBD1; CDR3 DNA: TGTGCCAGCAGTGACCCCGGACAGGGGGCACATGGCTACACCTTC; CDR3 protein: CASSDPGQGAHGYTF
V gene: TRBV19; clone size: .; J gene: TRBJ2-7; D gene: TRBD2; CDR3 DNA: TGTGCCAGTAGTGATTCCGCCGGGACTAGCTACGAGCAGTACTTC; CDR3 protein: CASSDSAGTSYEQYF
V gene: TRBV7-2; clone size: .; J gene: TRBJ2-3; D gene: TRBD2; CDR3 DNA: TGTGCCAGCAGCTTAGGGAGGCGGGAGACGCGCCGCGATACGCAGTATTTT; CDR3 protein: CASSLGRRETRRDTQYF
V gene: TRBV11-2; clone size: .; J gene: TRBJ1-4; D gene: .; CDR3 DNA: TGTGCCAGCTCTCAGGGGCGGTGGGAGGCAACTAATGAAAAACTGTTTTTT; CDR3 protein: CASSQGRWEATNEKLFF
V gene: TRBV11-2; clone size: .; J gene: TRBJ2-7; D gene: .; CDR3 DNA: TGTGCCAGCAGCTTCGATATCTACGAGCAGTACTTC; CDR3 protein: CASSFDIYEQYF
V gene: TRBV27; clone size: .; J gene: TRBJ1-3; D gene: TRBD1; CDR3 DNA: TGTGCCAGCAGTCCCGGGACAGGGCTAGGAAACACCATATATTTT; CDR3 protein: CASSPGTGLGNTIYF
V gene: TRBV16; clone size: .; J gene: TRBJ1-5; D gene: .; CDR3 DNA: TGTGCCAGCAGCCCCCATTTCGGGGAAGGTCAAAGCAATCAGCCCCAGCATTTT; CDR3 protein: CASSPHFGEGQSNQPQHF
V gene: TRBV29-1; clone size: .; J gene: TRBJ2-7; D gene: .; CDR3 DNA: TGCAGCGTTGAAAGTATAGAAATGGACACCTCTACCTACGAGCAGTACTTC; CDR3 protein: CSVESIEMDTSTYEQYF
V gene: TRBV1; clone size: .; J gene: TRBJ1-4; D gene: .; CDR3 DNA: TGCACCAGCAGCCCCACGGCCGACAGGGAGGGTAGTGAAAAACTGTTTTTT; CDR3 protein: CTSSPTADREGSEKLFF
V gene: TRBV30; clone size: .; J gene: TRBJ1-6; D gene: .; CDR3 DNA: TGTGCCTGGGACAGGATTAATTCACCCCTCCACTTT; CDR3 protein: CAWDRINSPLHF
V gene: TRBV29-1; clone size: .; J gene: TRBJ2-1; D gene: TRBD2; CDR3 DNA: TGCAGCGTCGAGGTGCGACTAGCGGGATCCTACAATGAGCAGTTCTTC; CDR3 protein: CSVEVRLAGSYNEQFF
V gene: TRBV3-1/TRBV3-2; clone size: .; J gene: TRBJ1-5; D gene: .; CDR3 DNA: TGTGCCAGCAGCCAAGGGACCCAGCCCCAGCATTTT; CDR3 protein: CASSQGTQPQHF